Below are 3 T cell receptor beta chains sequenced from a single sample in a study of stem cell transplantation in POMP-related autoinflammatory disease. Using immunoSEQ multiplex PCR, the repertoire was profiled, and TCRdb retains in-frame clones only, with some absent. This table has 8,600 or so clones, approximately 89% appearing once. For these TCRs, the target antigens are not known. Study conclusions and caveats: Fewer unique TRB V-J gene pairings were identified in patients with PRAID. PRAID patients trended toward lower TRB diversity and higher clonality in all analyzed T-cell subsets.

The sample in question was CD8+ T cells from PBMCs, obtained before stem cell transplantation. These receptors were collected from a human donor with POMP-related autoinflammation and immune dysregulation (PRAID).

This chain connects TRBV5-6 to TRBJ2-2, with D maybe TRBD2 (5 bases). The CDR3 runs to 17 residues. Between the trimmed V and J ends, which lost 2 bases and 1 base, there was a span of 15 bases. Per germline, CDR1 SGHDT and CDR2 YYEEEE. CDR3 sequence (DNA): TGTGCCAGCAGCTTTTGGTCTGGCGGGTGGAACACCGGGGAGCTGTTTTTT. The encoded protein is CASSFWSGGWNTGELFF.

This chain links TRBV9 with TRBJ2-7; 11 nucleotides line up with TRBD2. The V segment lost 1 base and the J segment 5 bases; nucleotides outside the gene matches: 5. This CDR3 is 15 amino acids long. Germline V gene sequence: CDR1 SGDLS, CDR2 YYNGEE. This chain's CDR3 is CASSVSSGGSHEQYF. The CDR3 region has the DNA TGTGCCAGCAGCGTATCTAGCGGGGGGTCCCACGAGCAGTACTTC. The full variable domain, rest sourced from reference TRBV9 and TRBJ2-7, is DSGVTQTPKHLITATGQRVTLRCSPRSGDLSVYWYQQSLDQGLQFLIQYYNGEERAKGNILERFSAQQFPDLHSELNLSSLELGDSALYFCASSVSSGGSHEQYFGPGTRLTVT.

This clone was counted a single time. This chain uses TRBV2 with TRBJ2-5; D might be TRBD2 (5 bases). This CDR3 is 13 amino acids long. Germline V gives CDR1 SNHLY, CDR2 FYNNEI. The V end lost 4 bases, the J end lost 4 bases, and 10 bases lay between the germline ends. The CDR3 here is CASSVGGAETQYF. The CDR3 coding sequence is TGTGCCAGCAGTGTAGGAGGTGCAGAGACCCAGTACTTC.